The present T cell receptor beta chain was sequenced within a study of spatial heterogeneity in lung cancer. TCRdb used MiXCR to reprocess the 5' RACE reads, holding one entry per CDR3 protein. Of around 2,500 distinct CDR3 sequences in the sample, around half are singletons; the top ten hold about 10%. The time point is: blood at routine non-recurrence follow-up after resection. Points on this clonotype: This beta chain lies outside the target of a library built for alpha chains; its clone size means little.

The receptor was derived from a female donor with early-stage non-small cell lung cancer. The material was PBMCs, obtained at follow-up.

This chain's CDR3 is CASHDWTLYNEQFF. The CDR3 nucleotides are TGTGCCAGCCATGACTGGACCCTCTACAATGAGCAGTTCTTC. The chain joins TRBV6-2 or TRBV6-3 to TRBJ2-1; D gene ambiguous. V lost 8 bases to trimming and J lost 3 bases, with 14 bases between them. The CDR3 covers 14 residues. The germline V gene encodes CDR1 MNHEY and CDR2 SVGEGT.